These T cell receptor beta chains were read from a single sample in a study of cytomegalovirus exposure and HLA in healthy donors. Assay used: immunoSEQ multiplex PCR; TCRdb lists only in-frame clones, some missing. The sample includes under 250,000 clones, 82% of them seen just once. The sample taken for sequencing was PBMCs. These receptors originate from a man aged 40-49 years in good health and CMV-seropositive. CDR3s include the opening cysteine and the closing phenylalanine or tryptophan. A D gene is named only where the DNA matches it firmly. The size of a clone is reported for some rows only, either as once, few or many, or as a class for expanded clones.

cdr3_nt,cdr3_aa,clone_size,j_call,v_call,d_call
TGTGCCAGCAGCAAACTTGGGACTAGCGGGAGCTACGAGCAGTACTTC,CASSKLGTSGSYEQYF,.,TRBJ2-7,TRBV21-1,.
TGTGCCAGCAGCTTAACGGGAGAGATCACAGATACGCAGTATTTT,CASSLTGEITDTQYF,.,TRBJ2-3,TRBV7-9,.
TGTGCCAGTAGTATTGGGTCCGACAGTAACTATGGCTACACCTTC,CASSIGSDSNYGYTF,.,TRBJ1-2,TRBV19,.
TGTGCCAGCTCACCGGGACAGACGAACTATGGCTACACCTTC,CASSPGQTNYGYTF,.,TRBJ1-2,TRBV18,TRBD1
TGTGCCAGCAGCCCCCGGGACATACTCGACCCCTTTACTAGCACAGATACGCAGTATTTT,CASSPRDILDPFTSTDTQYF,.,TRBJ2-3,TRBV7-7,.
TGTGCCAGCAGTGAGACTAGCGGTCACAATGAGCAGTTCTTC,CASSETSGHNEQFF,.,TRBJ2-1,TRBV6-1,TRBD2
TGCGCCAGCAGCTTGGAGACAGGGGATGATCAGCCCCAGCATTTT,CASSLETGDDQPQHF,.,TRBJ1-5,TRBV5-1,TRBD1
TGTGCCAGCAACCAGGCTCCTCCTGATGAGCAGTTCTTC,CASNQAPPDEQFF,.,TRBJ2-1,TRBV7-2,.
TGTGCCAGCAGGGAGGACAGGGGGTTTGGCTACACCTTC,CASREDRGFGYTF,.,TRBJ1-2,TRBV6-4,TRBD1
TGTGCCAGCAGTCCCGGACTGAGGAACACCGGGGAGCTGTTTTTT,CASSPGLRNTGELFF,.,TRBJ2-2,TRBV27,.
TGTGCCAGCAGCGTAGGAGGACTAGCGGGAGGTCAAGAGACCCAGTACTTC,CASSVGGLAGGQETQYF,.,TRBJ2-5,TRBV9,TRBD2
TGCGCCAGCAGCTCTACAGGGCAGTACTATGGCTACACCTTC,CASSSTGQYYGYTF,.,TRBJ1-2,TRBV5-1,.
TGTGCCAGCAGTTTGCCGAACCACAGGGTCGGCGGCTATTTT,CASSLPNHRVGGYF,once,TRBJ1-3,TRBV28,.
TGTGCCAGCAGCTTAGTTTTAGCGGGGAACACTGAAGCTTTCTTT,CASSLVLAGNTEAFF,once,TRBJ1-1,TRBV11-2,.
TGTGCCAGCAGCTTAAACCCTGGGACTTGGGGAGATGAGCAGTTCTTC,CASSLNPGTWGDEQFF,few,TRBJ2-1,TRBV7-2,.
TGTGCCAGCAGTTACAGCCGGACAGGGGGCGGTTATGGCTACACCTTC,CASSYSRTGGGYGYTF,few,TRBJ1-2,TRBV6-5,TRBD1
TGTGCCTGGAAAAGGAGGGACAGGGGACAAGAGACCCAGTACTTC,CAWKRRDRGQETQYF,.,TRBJ2-5,TRBV30,TRBD1
TGTGCCAGCTCACCACAGGACACGAGCAATCAGCCCCAGCATTTT,CASSPQDTSNQPQHF,.,TRBJ1-5,TRBV18,.
TGTGCCAGCAGCCCTCGACAGGAAGCTTTCTTT,CASSPRQEAFF,.,TRBJ1-1,TRBV7-8,.
TGTGCCAGCAGCTTTAGCCAGAGCAATCAGCCCCAGCATTTT,CASSFSQSNQPQHF,.,TRBJ1-5,TRBV5-8,.
TGCGCCAGCAGCCCCACTCAGGGTGCGTGGGATGGCTACACCTTC,CASSPTQGAWDGYTF,.,TRBJ1-2,TRBV4-1,.
TGTGCCAGCTCTACCAGGTACCAAGAGACCCAGTACTTC,CASSTRYQETQYF,.,TRBJ2-5,TRBV18,.
TGTGCCAGCAGCTTGGCCCTGGGTGGGAGCGGGCCCCGCACAGATACGCAGTATTTT,CASSLALGGSGPRTDTQYF,.,TRBJ2-3,TRBV7-6,.
TGTGCCAGCAGTGACCCCGGGACAGGGTTAGGCTACACCTTC,CASSDPGTGLGYTF,.,TRBJ1-2,TRBV6-1,TRBD1
TGCAGCGTTGAATGGCTTAGCGGGAGGGTCGATGAGCAGTTCTTC,CSVEWLSGRVDEQFF,.,TRBJ2-1,TRBV29-1,TRBD2
TGTGCCAGCAGCGGGACTAGCGGGATCGGGGAGCTGTTTTTT,CASSGTSGIGELFF,.,TRBJ2-2,TRBV7-3,TRBD2
TGTGCCATCGGGGGCCCACCTAGCGGGGGAACAGATACGCAGTATTTT,CAIGGPPSGGTDTQYF,.,TRBJ2-3,TRBV10-3,TRBD2
TGTGCCAGCAGCTTAGGTCCGGGACTAGCGGCGAACACCGGGGAGCTGTTTTTT,CASSLGPGLAANTGELFF,.,TRBJ2-2,TRBV7-9,TRBD2
TGCGCCAGCAGCGAAGGACAGGGGGGGAGTAAGGAAGCTTTCTTT,CASSEGQGGSKEAFF,.,TRBJ1-1,TRBV5-1,TRBD1
TGCGCCAGCAGCCCCGGACAGGGTAACACCGGGGAGCTGTTTTTT,CASSPGQGNTGELFF,once,TRBJ2-2,TRBV5-1,TRBD1
TGTGCCAGTAGTCCGGCGGCAGGGCTATACGAGCAGTACTTC,CASSPAAGLYEQYF,.,TRBJ2-7,TRBV19,.
TGTGCCAGCAATGCAGCGCTAGTGGGCAATGAGCAGTTCTTC,CASNAALVGNEQFF,.,TRBJ2-1,TRBV28,.
TGTGCCAGCAGCGTAGCCAGGGGACCTGGAAACACCATATATTTT,CASSVARGPGNTIYF,.,TRBJ1-3,TRBV9,.
TGCGCCAGCAGTGAGAGAACAGGGCGGAACACTGAAGCTTTCTTT,CASSERTGRNTEAFF,.,TRBJ1-1,TRBV10-1,.
TGTGCCAGCAGCGTCGATCCAACCTCAGGGGCGCAGTATTTT,CASSVDPTSGAQYF,few,TRBJ2-3,TRBV7-3,.
TGCGCCAGCAGTCGCACAGGGAATCAGCCCCAGCATTTT,CASSRTGNQPQHF,.,TRBJ1-5,TRBV10-1,.
TGCGCCAGCAGCCAGGGACAACAAGGGGGCTACACCTTC,CASSQGQQGGYTF,.,TRBJ1-2,TRBV4-1,.
TGTGCCAGCAGCTTCCAGGCAACCGGGGAGCTGTTTTTT,CASSFQATGELFF,.,TRBJ2-2,TRBV7-6,.
TGTGCCAGCAGCTTAGGGTTTCCTATAGCGAGCCAGGCCAAAAACATTCAGTACTTC,CASSLGFPIASQAKNIQYF,.,TRBJ2-4,TRBV11-2,.
TGTGCCAGCAGTAGGACTGGGAACACCGGGGAGCTGTTTTTT,CASSRTGNTGELFF,.,TRBJ2-2,TRBV2,.
TGTGCCAGCAAACATCGAGGGGGTGCAGATACGCAGTATTTT,CASKHRGGADTQYF,.,TRBJ2-3,TRBV11-3,.
TGTGCCAGTAGTATAAGCGACAGCCCCTATGGCTACACCTTC,CASSISDSPYGYTF,.,TRBJ1-2,TRBV19,.
TGTGCCAGCAGCTTAACACTAGCGTCCTACAATGAGCAGTTCTTC,CASSLTLASYNEQFF,.,TRBJ2-1,TRBV7-9,TRBD2
TGTGCCACCAGCTCCGGACTCTCTGGAAACACCATATATTTT,CATSSGLSGNTIYF,.,TRBJ1-3,TRBV15,.
TGTGCCAGCAGCACCGACAGGTTACCTGGAAACACCATATATTTT,CASSTDRLPGNTIYF,.,TRBJ1-3,TRBV7-2,.
TGTGCCAGCAGCCTCCTCGCGGGAGGGTACAATGAGCAGTTCTTC,CASSLLAGGYNEQFF,.,TRBJ2-1,TRBV27,TRBD2
TGTGCCAGCAGTTTGTTGGCGGGGCCGTCCGGAAACACCATATATTTT,CASSLLAGPSGNTIYF,once,TRBJ1-3,TRBV28,.
TGTGCCAGTAGTGTCCGGGACACCAATCAGCCCCAGCATTTT,CASSVRDTNQPQHF,.,TRBJ1-5,TRBV19,.
TGTGCCAGCACCGGAGGCCTTAGCGGGACCCACGAGCAGTACTTC,CASTGGLSGTHEQYF,once,TRBJ2-7,TRBV2,TRBD2
TGTGCCAGCAGCTTAGGTCGGGATCTGAACACTGAAGCTTTCTTT,CASSLGRDLNTEAFF,.,TRBJ1-1,TRBV7-6,.
TGTGCCAGCAGCTTTCCGGCGCGGGAGACCCAGTACTTC,CASSFPARETQYF,.,TRBJ2-5,TRBV7-9,.
TGTGCCAGCAGTTACATCAGGGTGGGACTAAAGTATGGCTACACCTTC,CASSYIRVGLKYGYTF,.,TRBJ1-2,TRBV6-5,.
TGTGCCAGCAACCAGGGGGCGTCTGGCAGCTCCTACAATGAGCAGTTCTTC,CASNQGASGSSYNEQFF,.,TRBJ2-1,TRBV13,TRBD1
TGTGCCAGCAGGGGACTAGCGGGAGGGCAGAGTCCTTTTCAGTACTTC,CASRGLAGGQSPFQYF,.,TRBJ2-7,TRBV27,TRBD2
TGTGCCAGAAGCTATCCCCCACGACTAGCGGGTCCCGAGCAGTACTTC,CARSYPPRLAGPEQYF,.,TRBJ2-7,TRBV7-5,.